This record covers a single T cell receptor beta chain. Its antigen is undetermined. These data belong to a study of CD8+ T cells in alopecia areata. Study-wide results and caveats: Lesional tissue from the scalp (especially in alopecia totalis/universalis) showed higher clonality than normal scalp. A great number of expanded lesional clones endured in scalp and blood during tofacitinib. Only one nonresponder was present, which leaves the link between baseline CD8+ expansion and response uncertain.

Regarding treatment: oral pan-JAK inhibitor, 5-10 mg twice daily. Samples from alopecia areata patients were lesional scalp punch biopsies and peripheral blood. Sequencing used cDNA as its template, made by extracting RNA and reverse transcribing it. Profiled with immunoSEQ multiplex PCR; TCRdb holds only in-frame clones, not every one. The table has 150,000 to 200,000 clones, around 50% seen once. The sample here was CD8+ T cells sorted from blood, taken at week 24, from a patient treated with tofacitinib. The clonotype was recovered from a human donor with alopecia areata.

CDR3 in amino acids: CASKQTSGGSYEQYF. The CDR3, as DNA: TGCGCCAGCAAACAGACTAGCGGTGGAAGCTACGAGCAGTACTTC. The chain links TRBV5-1 to TRBJ2-7; TRBD2 matches 9 bases. This CDR3 spans 15 amino acids. The germline V gene has CDR1 SGHRS and CDR2 YFSETQ. The junction had 10 bases not matched to a gene; V was cut back by 6 bases and J by 3 bases. Full variable domain (missing parts from reference TRBV5-1 and TRBJ2-7): KAGVTQTPRYLIKTRGQQVTLSCSPISGHRSVSWYQQTPGQGLQFLFEYFSETQRNKGNFPGRFSGRQFSNSRSEMNVSTLELGDSALYLCASKQTSGGSYEQYFGPGTRLTVT.